The clone carrying this T cell receptor beta chain was seen ten or more times. The authors prepared the TCRbeta library with unique molecular identifiers. MiXCR was run by TCRdb on the PCR reads, yielding one entry per CDR3 protein. The data contain about 240,000 distinct CDR3 sequences, about 11% of them singletons. Germline V gene sequence: CDR1 MDHEN, CDR2 SYDVKM. The CDR3 contains 15 residues. The ends lost 8 bases at V and 2 bases at J; junction bases unmatched: 9. The data stem from a study of T-cell reconstitution after alpha-beta-depleted transplantation in children. This clonotype was obtained from a human donor who donated a stem cell graft to a child with acute lymphoblastic leukemia. The sequenced sample was PBMCs from the stem cell graft donor, obtained from the stem cell graft. V usage is TRBV28 and J usage is TRBJ2-5; 9 nucleotides line up with TRBD1. The CDR3 nucleotides read TGTGCCAGCTACGATCCGGGACAGGGACAAGAGACCCAGTACTTC. Protein: CASYDPGQGQETQYF.